The present TCR beta chain was sequenced within a study of control samples from healthy donors and cancer patients. Some clones are missing from TCRdb's copy, which holds only in-frame ones; the method was immunoSEQ multiplex PCR. The sample lists roughly 140,000 clones, 89% seen once, with less than 5.5% in the top ten. From germline, CDR1 is MNHEY and CDR2 SVGAGI. The CDR3 extends over 14 amino acids. Between the trimmed V and J ends, which lost 7 bases and 3 bases, there was a span of 15 bases. This rearrangement joins TRBV6-5 to TRBJ1-2, with D tentatively TRBD1 (5 bases). The TCR was taken from a man younger than 45 in good health. The sequencing sample was made of blood. As DNA, the CDR3 is TGTGCCAGCAAGTTGGGGGAGGGCGACTATGGCTACACCTTC. It is translated as CASKLGEGDYGYTF.